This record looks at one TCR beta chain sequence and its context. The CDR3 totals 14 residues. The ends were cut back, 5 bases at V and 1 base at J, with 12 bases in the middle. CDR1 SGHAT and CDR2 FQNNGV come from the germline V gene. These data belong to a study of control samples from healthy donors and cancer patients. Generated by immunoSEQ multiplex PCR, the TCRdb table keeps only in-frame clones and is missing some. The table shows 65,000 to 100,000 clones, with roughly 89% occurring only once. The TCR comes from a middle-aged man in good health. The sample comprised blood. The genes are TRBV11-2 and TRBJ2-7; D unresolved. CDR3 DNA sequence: TGTGCCAGCAGCCCGTCGACACTTTCCTACGAGCAGTACTTC. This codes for CASSPSTLSYEQYF.